The rows below give T cell receptor beta chains drawn from one sample of a study of blood T cell repertoires in COVID-19. Measured with immunoSEQ multiplex PCR; TCRdb has only the in-frame clones, and not every one. The sample lists roughly 160,000 clones; around 82% were seen once. Input material: PBMCs or T cells enriched from blood (not recorded which). The receptors stem from a man in his 60s who had recovered from COVID-19. CDR3s include the opening cysteine and the closing phenylalanine or tryptophan. The D gene is left open where the match is weak. Clone sizes are given selectively: once, few, many, or a class where the clone is expanded.

v_gene	abundance	d_gene	j_gene	CDR3aa	CDR3nt
TRBV7-3	few	-	TRBJ2-1	CASSLLGGPTYNEQFF	TGTGCCAGCAGCTTATTGGGGGGGCCCACCTACAATGAGCAGTTCTTC
TRBV20-1	-	-	TRBJ2-1	CTIMGGHEQFF	TGCACCATAATGGGGGGTCATGAGCAGTTCTTC
TRBV24-1	-	TRBD1	TRBJ2-7	CATSDEGQGFYEQYF	TGTGCCACCAGTGATGAGGGACAGGGGTTCTACGAGCAGTACTTC
TRBV7-9	-	-	TRBJ2-1	CASSSIGTASNEQFF	TGTGCCAGCAGCTCCATCGGGACTGCCTCCAATGAGCAGTTCTTC
TRBV7-6	few	-	TRBJ1-1	CASSPGGYTEAFF	TGTGCCAGCAGCCCCGGGGGATACACTGAAGCTTTCTTT
TRBV7-2	-	-	TRBJ2-5	CASSLGGSRETQYF	TGTGCCAGCAGCTTAGGCGGTAGCCGGGAGACCCAGTACTTC
TRBV28	-	TRBD1	TRBJ1-2	CASSPAGGNGYTF	TGTGCCAGCAGCCCCGCAGGGGGCAATGGCTACACCTTC
TRBV18	-	-	TRBJ1-3	CASSSQQGYSGNTIYF	TGTGCCAGCTCATCTCAACAGGGTTACTCTGGAAACACCATATATTTT
TRBV6-5	-	TRBD1	TRBJ1-2	CASSPGQGSSYGYTF	TGTGCCAGCAGTCCGGGACAGGGTTCGAGCTATGGCTACACCTTC
TRBV9	-	TRBD2	TRBJ2-1	CASSVLGGGDDEQFF	TGTGCCAGCAGCGTACTGGGCGGGGGGGATGATGAGCAGTTCTTC
TRBV28	-	TRBD1	TRBJ2-5	CASSHPQGAKGETQYF	TGTGCCAGCAGCCACCCACAGGGGGCCAAGGGGGAGACCCAGTACTTC
TRBV7-2	-	TRBD1	TRBJ1-2	CASSSTGGVGYTF	TGTGCCAGCAGCTCGACAGGGGGTGTTGGCTACACCTTC
TRBV27	-	-	TRBJ1-6	CASSLFLTANSPLHF	TGTGCCAGCAGTTTATTTCTGACAGCCAATTCACCCCTCCACTTT
TRBV4-2	-	-	TRBJ1-1	CASSQATGEGVNTEAFF	TGTGCCAGCAGCCAAGCGACGGGGGAGGGGGTGAACACTGAAGCTTTCTTT
TRBV19	-	-	TRBJ1-4	CASSEKRRSGGNEKLFF	TGTGCCAGTAGTGAGAAACGGAGGAGCGGGGGAAATGAAAAACTGTTTTTT
TRBV5-4	-	TRBD1	TRBJ2-2	CASSVGQGAITGELFF	TGTGCCAGCAGCGTGGGACAGGGGGCGATCACCGGGGAGCTGTTTTTT
TRBV4-2	-	TRBD1	TRBJ1-2	CASSPEQGTGWFGYTF	TGTGCCAGCAGTCCTGAACAGGGGACAGGGTGGTTTGGCTACACCTTC
TRBV4-2	-	TRBD2	TRBJ2-1	CASSLSGTSGNNEQFF	TGTGCCAGCAGCCTATCCGGGACTAGCGGCAACAATGAGCAGTTCTTC
TRBV5-6	-	TRBD1	TRBJ2-4	CASSLGSLTGGNIQYF	TGTGCCAGCAGCTTGGGGAGTTTGACAGGGGGGAACATTCAGTACTTC
TRBV2	-	-	TRBJ2-7	CASSDELLGSYEQYF	TGTGCCAGCAGTGATGAGCTTTTAGGGAGCTACGAGCAGTACTTC
TRBV29-1	-	TRBD2	TRBJ2-3	CSVEEPRAGSDTQYF	TGCAGCGTTGAAGAGCCCAGAGCGGGGTCAGATACGCAGTATTTT
TRBV6-6	-	-	TRBJ1-1	CASSYLRAGNTEAFF	TGTGCCAGCAGTTACCTCCGGGCAGGGAATACTGAAGCTTTCTTT
TRBV5-1	-	-	TRBJ1-4	CASSLHTGATNEKLFF	TGCGCCAGCAGCTTACATACGGGGGCAACTAATGAAAAACTGTTTTTT
TRBV6-1	-	TRBD1	TRBJ2-7	CASSESGTAGEQYF	TGTGCCAGCAGTGAATCGGGGACAGCAGGGGAGCAGTACTTC
TRBV2	-	TRBD2	TRBJ2-5	CASTYSGGQETQYF	TGTGCCAGCACCTATAGCGGGGGGCAAGAGACCCAGTACTTC
TRBV5-1	-	TRBD1	TRBJ1-4	CASSDPGQAAGANEKLFF	TGCGCCAGCAGCGATCCGGGACAGGCGGCCGGGGCTAATGAAAAACTGTTTTTT
TRBV3-1/TRBV3-2	-	-	TRBJ2-7	CASSQHYEQYF	TGTGCCAGCAGCCAACACTACGAGCAGTACTTC
TRBV28	-	TRBD1	TRBJ1-6	CASTEFGDRGRQGNSPLHF	TGTGCCAGCACCGAGTTCGGGGACAGGGGGCGTCAGGGTAATTCACCCCTCCACTTT
TRBV19	-	-	TRBJ1-6	CASSMRPANSPLHF	TGTGCCAGTAGTATGAGGCCAGCTAATTCACCCCTCCACTTT
TRBV7-2	-	-	TRBJ2-5	CASSLRTGYQETQYF	TGTGCCAGCAGCCTCCGAACAGGGTACCAAGAGACCCAGTACTTC
TRBV29-1	-	-	TRBJ2-5	CSVVAGSVETQYF	TGCAGCGTTGTAGCTGGAAGTGTGGAGACCCAGTACTTC
TRBV9	-	-	TRBJ2-1	CASSPSYNEQFF	TGTGCCAGCAGCCCCAGTTACAATGAGCAGTTCTTC
TRBV12-3/TRBV12-4	few	-	TRBJ2-7	CASSFGDYEQYF	TGTGCCAGCAGTTTCGGGGACTACGAGCAGTACTTC
TRBV19	few	-	TRBJ1-4	CASSSRGSTNEKLFF	TGTGCCAGTAGTTCCCGAGGGAGTACTAATGAAAAACTGTTTTTT
TRBV27	-	TRBD1	TRBJ2-7	CASSGTGTVYEQYF	TGTGCCAGCAGTGGAACCGGGACAGTCTACGAGCAGTACTTC
TRBV7-2	-	-	TRBJ1-3	CASSLEQGSGNTIYF	TGTGCCAGCAGCTTAGAACAGGGCTCTGGAAACACCATATATTTT